This TCR beta chain was obtained from a study of regulatory T cells in long-lasting Graves disease. CDR1 and CDR2 (germline): SGHRS, YFSETQ. V was trimmed by 3 bases and J by 1 base, leaving 11 bases between them. The CDR3 totals 15 residues. Sequencing libraries for TCR beta were prepared with iRepertoire HTBI primers and Arm-PCR of CDR3 regions. From the multiplex PCR reads, TCRdb called clonotypes with MiXCR, one entry per CDR3 protein. This table holds about 470,000 distinct CDR3 sequences, less than 25% found once. As to time point: persistent/refractory GD, antithyroid drugs over 5 years with positive TRAb. The authors made the TCR library using RNA they extracted from PBMCs.

J is TRBJ2-1 and V is TRBV5-1, with no clear D. The sample in question was peripheral blood mononuclear cells (PBMCs), obtained when the disease was refractory, from a patient treated with antithyroid drugs. This TCR derives from a female donor with Graves disease. The CDR3 region is CASSWRTGSYNEQFF. The CDR3 DNA follows: TGCGCCAGCAGCTGGAGAACGGGTTCCTACAATGAGCAGTTCTTC.